This is a list of T cell receptor beta chains from one sample in a study of blood T cell dynamics during melanoma immunotherapy. The protocol was immunoSEQ multiplex PCR, while the TCRdb copy is restricted to in-frame clones and leaves out a portion. The repertoire has some 13,000 clones, 92% of them found once; the top ten carry less than 0.2%. The sample in question was effector memory CD8+ T cells from blood, obtained from a patient treated with checkpoint blockade. All receptors come from a human donor with melanoma. Both conserved end residues are part of each CDR3. Where a row states a size, it is once, few, many or the class of an expanded clone; other rows omit it.

abundance,v_gene,CDR3aa
-,TRBV7-2,CASSLGQGNTEAFF
-,TRBV15,CATSRDFGLDTGETQYF
-,TRBV6-5,CASSYPDRGDTQYF
-,TRBV6-5,CASRPTDSNTGELFF
once,TRBV27,CASSLYQREEIQETQYF
-,TRBV10-3,CASSYSYEQYF
-,TRBV6-5,CASSYGQGPNEQFF
once,TRBV5-4,CASSFGQGVTGELFF
-,TRBV4-1,CASSQGVGGGYEQYF
-,TRBV28,CASSPEDRVDTGELFF
-,TRBV11-2,CASSLDSNSNQPQHF
-,TRBV4-1,CASRRGPGTEAFF
once,TRBV28,CASKGLLNTGELFF
once,TRBV9,CASSEGDSMNTEAFF
-,TRBV7-2,CASRLIAGTLSYEQYF
-,TRBV27,CASRGRGAYTGELFF
once,TRBV11-2,CASSLEGWFSGNTIYF
-,TRBV28,CASSFIEARGPGELFF
-,TRBV9,CASSPGGSPTGPDTQYF
-,TRBV30,CAWSATTNYGYTF
-,TRBV28,CASSSRDRVYEQYF
-,TRBV11-2,CASSPTSYEQYF
-,TRBV27,CASSPSEQGDYEQYF